Below, one T cell receptor (beta chain) is given with its context. As yet, its antigen is unknown. Sequencing used immunoSEQ multiplex PCR; TCRdb keeps in-frame clones, though not all of them. The sample shows 90,000 to 120,000 clones, 87% of them seen only once. V lost 6 bases, J lost 0 bases, and 5 bases lay in between. The V gene's germline CDR1 is KGHSH and CDR2 LQKENI. CDR3 length equals 12 residues. This sample was included in a study of graft-versus-host responses after intestinal transplantation. On the study more broadly: Multivisceral, liver-intestinal, or isolated intestinal grafts went to recipients. The study, taken as a whole, reports: Detected in recipient marrow were GvH clones, some of which were first observed in ileum or blood.

Sample: unstimulated CD4+ T cells sorted from spleen or lymph node cells, taken before transplant. This clonotype was obtained from a human donor who was the organ donor for an intestinal transplant. The V and J genes are TRBV18 and TRBJ2-5, with D possibly being TRBD1 or TRBD2 (5 bases each). CDR3 sequence reads: CASSGDQETQYF. The CDR3 DNA is TGTGCCAGCTCGGGGGACCAAGAGACCCAGTACTTC.